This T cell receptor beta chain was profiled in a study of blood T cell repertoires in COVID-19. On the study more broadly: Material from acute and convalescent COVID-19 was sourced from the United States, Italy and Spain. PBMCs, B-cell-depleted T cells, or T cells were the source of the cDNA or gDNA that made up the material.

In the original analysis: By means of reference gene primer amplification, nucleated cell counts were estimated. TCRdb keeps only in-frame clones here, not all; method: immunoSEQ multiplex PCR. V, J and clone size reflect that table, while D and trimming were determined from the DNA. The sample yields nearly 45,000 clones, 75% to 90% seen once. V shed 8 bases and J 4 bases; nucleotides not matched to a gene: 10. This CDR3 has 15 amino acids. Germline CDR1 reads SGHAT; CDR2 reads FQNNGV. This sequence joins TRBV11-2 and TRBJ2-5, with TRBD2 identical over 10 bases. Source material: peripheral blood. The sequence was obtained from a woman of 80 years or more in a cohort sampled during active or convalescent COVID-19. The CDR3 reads CASQGGERGGETQYF. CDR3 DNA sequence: TGTGCCAGCCAGGGTGGCGAGCGGGGGGGAGAGACCCAGTACTTC.